Each of the 13 T cell receptor beta chains below was sequenced from the same sample in a study of blood T cell repertoires in COVID-19. Generated by immunoSEQ multiplex PCR, the TCRdb table keeps only in-frame clones and is missing some. The sample yields around 230,000 clones, just over 85% seen once. Sequencing was done on a sample of peripheral blood. The receptors shown here come from a man aged 50 to 59 with COVID-19, enrolled during active disease.

The CDR3 DNA follows: TGTGCCAGCAGCCCGGGACAGGGACCGAACACCGGGGAGCTGTTTTTT. Translated, it gives CASSPGQGPNTGELFF. The chain uses TRBV5-4 and TRBJ2-2; 9 bases match TRBD1. V lost 4 bases, J lost 0 bases, and 4 bases stayed unmatched. CDR3 length: 16 amino acids. Germline V gene sequence: CDR1 SGHNT, CDR2 YYREEE (reference sequence).

V is TRBV15 and J is TRBJ1-2; D is undetermined. Per the germline V gene, CDR1 is LNHNV and CDR2 is YYDKDF (reference sequence). V dropped 4 bases and J dropped 6 bases, with 9 bases sitting between them. CDR3 length: 12 residues. DNA for the CDR3: TGTGCCACCAGCAACTACGGGGATGGCTACACCTTC. Encoded protein: CATSNYGDGYTF.

The chain has TRBV30 and TRBJ2-1; 12 bases are a match to TRBD2. The germline CDR1 and CDR2 sequences are GTSNPN and SVGIG (reference sequence). The CDR3 is 15 residues long. V was pared by 1 base and J by 7 bases, with 5 bases of the junction left unmatched. CDR3 nucleotide sequence: TGTGCCTGGAGTGGCAGGACTAGCGGGATTAATGAGCAGTTCTTC. The encoded protein is CAWSGRTSGINEQFF.

V gene TRBV10-3 combines with J gene TRBJ2-2; D unclear. The V gene lost 7 bases and the J gene lost 1 base, with 4 bases spanning the gap. The CDR3 consists of 12 residues. CDR1 ENHRY and CDR2 SYGVKD come from the germline V gene. The DNA for the CDR3 is TGTGCCATCAACGGGAACACCGGGGAGCTGTTTTTT. It codes for CAINGNTGELFF.

CDR3 in DNA: TGTGCCAGCAGCCAGAGGGGGATCGCCTACGAGCAGTACTTC. Its translation: CASSQRGIAYEQYF. The J gene is TRBJ2-7, the V gene TRBV14; TRBD1 is a possible D gene (6 bases). In germline, CDR1 is SGHDN, CDR2 FVKESK. V gave up 3 bases and J gave up 2 bases, with 11 bases separating them. This CDR3 is 14 amino acids long.

The chain has TRBV18 and TRBJ2-7, with 12 positions matching TRBD1. V lost 0 bases to trimming and J lost 6 bases; unmatched junction nucleotides: 3. This CDR3 region has 15 residues. Germline lookup yields CDR1 KGHSH and CDR2 LQKENI. The CDR3 loop is CASSPPGTGGAEQYF. The CDR3 DNA follows: TGTGCCAGCTCACCACCCGGGACAGGGGGCGCCGAGCAGTACTTC.

This clone was seen only a few times. The J gene is TRBJ1-5, the V gene TRBV21-1; the D call of TRBD1 is as the table states it, not checked on the DNA. TRBV21-1 represents a pseudogene. The CDR3 has 16 residues. CDR3 nucleotides: TGTGCCAGCAGCAACTTTGGACAGGCCGTCAATCAGCCCCAGCATTTT. Translation gives CASSNFGQAVNQPQHF.

The chain combines TRBV24-1 with TRBJ1-1, with a tentative D call TRBD1 (5 bases). Germline loops: CDR1 KGHDR, CDR2 SFDVKD. The CDR3 totals 13 residues. V lost 1 base, J lost 9 bases, and 11 bases lay in between. CDR3 loop: CATSDFSDSKAFF. The CDR3 coding sequence is TGTGCCACCAGTGATTTCTCCGACAGCAAAGCTTTCTTT.

The chain combines TRBV5-6 with TRBJ1-5; 8 bases align to TRBD1. The CDR3 is 16 residues long. The germline CDR1 and CDR2 sequences are SGHDT and YYEEEE. The V and J ends lost 7 bases and 0 bases, in that order; junction bases with no gene match: 9. CDR3 amino acids: CASGKTGENSNQPQHF. The CDR3 bases are TGTGCCAGCGGAAAGACAGGGGAAAATAGCAATCAGCCCCAGCATTTT. The full variable domain, with the rest looked up from reference TRBV5-6 and TRBJ1-5, is DAGVTQSPTHLIKTRGQQVTLRCSPKSGHDTVSWYQQALGQGPQFIFQYYEEEERQRGNFPDRFSGHQFPNYSSELNVNALLLGDSALYLCASGKTGENSNQPQHFGDGTRLSIL.

This sequence joins TRBV25-1 and TRBJ2-7; D not resolved. The V end lost 4 bases, the J end lost 6 bases, and 10 bases lay between the germline ends. Germline CDR1 is MGHDK and CDR2 is SYGVNS. This CDR3 region has 12 residues. The CDR3 DNA follows: TGTGCCAGCAGTGGAAGTCAGTTCGAGCAGTACTTC. It is translated as CASSGSQFEQYF.

The CDR3 sequence: CAWNYKQGVGEQYF. CDR3 nucleotide sequence: TGTGCCTGGAACTATAAACAGGGGGTGGGGGAGCAGTACTTC. The chain is built from TRBV30 and TRBJ2-7; TRBD1 matches 8 bases. Germline V gene sequence: CDR1 GTSNPN, CDR2 SVGIG (reference sequence). The CDR3 contains 14 residues. V gave up 4 bases and J gave up 7 bases; unmatched junction bases: 12.

The V and J genes are TRBV10-3 and TRBJ1-6, with D maybe TRBD1 (5 bases). In germline, CDR1 is ENHRY, CDR2 SYGVKD. The CDR3 consists of 14 residues. V was cut by 2 bases and J by 8 bases, with 10 bases left in between. The CDR3 is CAISERGQDSPLHF. In DNA form, the CDR3 reads TGTGCCATCAGTGAGAGGGGCCAGGATTCACCCCTCCACTTT.

This chain joins TRBV24-1 and TRBJ2-3; the D gene is possibly TRBD2 (7 bases). The V end was cut by 4 bases, the J end by 0 bases, with 13 bases between. The CDR3 sequence is 16 residues long. Looked up from germline, CDR1 is KGHDR and CDR2 is SFDVKD. CDR3: CATSDPGGRSTDTQYF. The CDR3 DNA sequence: TGTGCCACCAGTGACCCCGGGGGGCGTAGCACAGATACGCAGTATTTT.